A selection of T cell receptor beta chains follows, all from one sample in a study of beta chain features in type 1 diabetes. Using immunoSEQ multiplex PCR, the repertoire was profiled, and TCRdb retains in-frame clones only, with some absent. Seen here are some 150,000 clones, 11% observed once, and the top ten hold roughly 2%. The source material was central memory CD4+ T cells from blood. Every receptor here comes from a man younger than 30 in good health. Each CDR3 is given with its conserved first and last residue. D genes are given only for firm matches. Rows give clone size only sometimes, using once, few, many, or a class for an expanded clone.

clone_size: many
d_call: .
v_call: TRBV18
j_call: TRBJ2-7
cdr3_nt: TGTGCCAGCTCACCGACGGTGGATACGGGGCAGTACTTC
cdr3_aa: CASSPTVDTGQYF

clone_size: few
d_call: .
v_call: TRBV19
j_call: TRBJ2-7
cdr3_nt: TGTGCCAGTAGTATTCTCGGGGGCCGTTCTTCGTCCGAGCAGTACTTC
cdr3_aa: CASSILGGRSSSEQYF

clone_size: .
d_call: TRBD1
v_call: TRBV5-1
j_call: TRBJ1-1
cdr3_nt: TGCGCCAGCAGCTTGGGGGACAGGAGAAGGACTGAAGCTTTCTTT
cdr3_aa: CASSLGDRRRTEAFF

clone_size: few
d_call: .
v_call: TRBV29-1
j_call: TRBJ2-7
cdr3_nt: TGCAGCGTTGGTACTCGGGGGACCGAGCAGTACTTC
cdr3_aa: CSVGTRGTEQYF

clone_size: few
d_call: .
v_call: TRBV4-3
j_call: TRBJ1-3
cdr3_nt: TGCGCCAGCAGCCATGACTTGGGGACTGGAAACACCATATATTTT
cdr3_aa: CASSHDLGTGNTIYF

clone_size: .
d_call: TRBD1
v_call: TRBV7-2
j_call: TRBJ1-5
cdr3_nt: TGTGCAAGCAGCGTCGACAGGGTGGGCAATCAGCCCCAGCATTTT
cdr3_aa: CASSVDRVGNQPQHF

clone_size: .
d_call: TRBD1
v_call: TRBV29-1
j_call: TRBJ1-1
cdr3_nt: TGCAGCGCGGGACAGTCGAACACTGAAGCTTTCTTT
cdr3_aa: CSAGQSNTEAFF

clone_size: few
d_call: TRBD1
v_call: TRBV11-2
j_call: TRBJ2-5
cdr3_nt: TGTGCCAGCAGCCAAAGCGGGACAGGGGGCCAAGAGACCCAGTACTTC
cdr3_aa: CASSQSGTGGQETQYF

clone_size: few
d_call: TRBD2
v_call: TRBV7-2
j_call: TRBJ2-5
cdr3_nt: TGTGCCAGCAGCCCCGGGAGGGCCCCAGAGACCCAGTACTTC
cdr3_aa: CASSPGRAPETQYF

clone_size: few
d_call: TRBD2
v_call: TRBV7-2
j_call: TRBJ2-7
cdr3_nt: TGTGCCAGCAGCTCTAGCGGCGCCGAGCAGTACTTC
cdr3_aa: CASSSSGAEQYF

clone_size: few
d_call: TRBD1
v_call: TRBV5-1
j_call: TRBJ2-5
cdr3_nt: TGCGCCAGCAGCTTACAGGGGACGTACCAAGAGACCCAGTACTTC
cdr3_aa: CASSLQGTYQETQYF

clone_size: few
d_call: TRBD1
v_call: TRBV29-1
j_call: TRBJ2-7
cdr3_nt: TGCAGCGTTGAAGATCCCGGCCAGGGGGCTGGTAGCTCCTACGAGCAGTACTTC
cdr3_aa: CSVEDPGQGAGSSYEQYF

clone_size: .
d_call: .
v_call: TRBV7-2
j_call: TRBJ2-1
cdr3_nt: TGTGCCAGCAGCCCACTATCGAGAGGACCCAATGAGCAGTTCTTC
cdr3_aa: CASSPLSRGPNEQFF

clone_size: few
d_call: TRBD1
v_call: TRBV7-9
j_call: TRBJ2-2
cdr3_nt: TGTGCCAGCAGCTTGCAGGGGGCGCAGAACACCGGGGAGCTGTTTTTT
cdr3_aa: CASSLQGAQNTGELFF

clone_size: few
d_call: .
v_call: TRBV29-1
j_call: TRBJ1-1
cdr3_nt: TGCAGCGTTATCCGGGACATGTCGAACACTGAAGCTTTCTTT
cdr3_aa: CSVIRDMSNTEAFF

clone_size: .
d_call: TRBD1
v_call: TRBV30
j_call: TRBJ1-2
cdr3_nt: TGTGTATCCGACAGGGCCCATGGCTACACCTTC
cdr3_aa: CVSDRAHGYTF

clone_size: .
d_call: .
v_call: TRBV7-9
j_call: TRBJ2-2
cdr3_nt: TGTGCCAGCAGCTTAGGAAGTAGGGGCCCAAACACCGGGGAGCTGTTTTTT
cdr3_aa: CASSLGSRGPNTGELFF

clone_size: few
d_call: .
v_call: TRBV7-2
j_call: TRBJ1-5
cdr3_nt: TGTGCCAGCAGCTTAGATCTGGGGCTATATCAGCCCCAGCATTTT
cdr3_aa: CASSLDLGLYQPQHF

clone_size: .
d_call: TRBD1
v_call: TRBV7-2
j_call: TRBJ2-1
cdr3_nt: TGTGCCAGCAGCCCACACGGACAGGGGGCTGGGCAGTTCTTC
cdr3_aa: CASSPHGQGAGQFF

clone_size: few
d_call: TRBD1
v_call: TRBV7-2
j_call: TRBJ2-5
cdr3_nt: TGTGCCAGCACCCGGACAGGGCAACAAGAGACCCAGTACTTC
cdr3_aa: CASTRTGQQETQYF

clone_size: .
d_call: TRBD2
v_call: TRBV7-2
j_call: TRBJ2-1
cdr3_nt: TGTGCCAGCAGCTTAGAGCGGGGGGCCTACAATGAGCAGTTCTTC
cdr3_aa: CASSLERGAYNEQFF

clone_size: .
d_call: .
v_call: TRBV18
j_call: TRBJ2-3
cdr3_nt: TGTGCCAGCTCACCACCTTGGCGCACAGATACGCAGTATTTT
cdr3_aa: CASSPPWRTDTQYF

clone_size: .
d_call: .
v_call: TRBV15
j_call: TRBJ2-5
cdr3_nt: TGTGCCACCAGCAGAGAGTGGGGAGAGTGGACCCAGTACTTC
cdr3_aa: CATSREWGEWTQYF

clone_size: .
d_call: .
v_call: TRBV29-1
j_call: TRBJ2-3
cdr3_nt: TGCAGCGTTGGGGACAACCGCCGAGATACGCAGTATTTT
cdr3_aa: CSVGDNRRDTQYF

clone_size: .
d_call: .
v_call: TRBV4-2
j_call: TRBJ1-1
cdr3_nt: TGTGCCAGCAGCCAAGAAGGTCGCACTGAAGCTTTCTTT
cdr3_aa: CASSQEGRTEAFF

clone_size: .
d_call: .
v_call: TRBV7-9
j_call: TRBJ2-3
cdr3_nt: TGTGCCAGCAGCTTAGTCGGGGGGCGCACAGATACGCAGTATTTT
cdr3_aa: CASSLVGGRTDTQYF

clone_size: .
d_call: .
v_call: TRBV30
j_call: TRBJ2-3
cdr3_nt: TGTGCCTGGAGTCTCGGGGGGCGAGCAGATACGCAGTATTTT
cdr3_aa: CAWSLGGRADTQYF